This is a list of T cell receptor beta chains from one sample in a study of blood T cell repertoires in COVID-19. The assay was immunoSEQ multiplex PCR, and TCRdb's table has in-frame clones only and misses some. The sample includes about 120,000 clones, approximately 80% of them seen just once. The sample taken for sequencing was peripheral blood. These receptors were obtained from a man aged 35-49 years with active or convalescent COVID-19. Both conserved end residues are part of each CDR3. The order of the fields is CDR3 length, V gene, J gene, clone size, D gene, CDR3 protein, CDR3 DNA. D genes are given only for firm matches. Clone size appears in some rows only: once, few, many, or a class for an expanded clone.

length: 17
V: TRBV12-5
J: TRBJ2-5
size: .
D: TRBD2
CDR3: CASGLAGLAGGGETQYF
DNA: TGTGCTAGTGGTTTGGCGGGACTAGCGGGAGGGGGGGAGACCCAGTACTTC

length: 12
V: TRBV5-8
J: TRBJ1-6
size: .
D: .
CDR3: CASRQGNSPLHF
DNA: TGTGCCAGCAGACAGGGAAATTCACCCCTCCACTTT

length: 14
V: TRBV28
J: TRBJ1-2
size: .
D: .
CDR3: CASSFGDGGYGYTF
DNA: TGTGCCAGCAGTTTTGGGGACGGGGGGTATGGCTACACCTTC

length: 17
V: TRBV11-2
J: TRBJ2-7
size: .
D: .
CDR3: CASSLDQWTETSYEQYF
DNA: TGTGCCAGCAGCTTAGATCAGTGGACAGAAACTTCCTACGAGCAGTACTTC

length: 13
V: TRBV30
J: TRBJ1-1
size: .
D: .
CDR3: CAWNVEGATEAFF
DNA: TGTGCCTGGAACGTTGAGGGTGCCACTGAAGCTTTCTTT

length: 14
V: TRBV24-1
J: TRBJ2-1
size: .
D: .
CDR3: CATRSSRGNNEQFF
DNA: TGTGCCACCAGATCTTCTAGGGGGAACAATGAGCAGTTCTTC

length: 15
V: TRBV7-9
J: TRBJ1-3
size: .
D: .
CDR3: CASSPAGFSGNTIYF
DNA: TGTGCCAGCAGCCCAGCGGGATTTTCTGGAAACACCATATATTTT

length: 15
V: TRBV19
J: TRBJ2-1
size: .
D: TRBD1
CDR3: CASSIETGVNNEQFF
DNA: TGTGCCAGTAGTATTGAAACAGGGGTGAACAATGAGCAGTTCTTC

length: 15
V: TRBV7-9
J: TRBJ1-2
size: .
D: .
CDR3: CASSLNGGGTYGYTF
DNA: TGTGCCAGCAGTCTCAACGGGGGTGGGACGTATGGCTACACCTTC

length: 13
V: TRBV12-3/TRBV12-4
J: TRBJ1-1
size: .
D: .
CDR3: CASSLGANTEAFF
DNA: TGTGCCAGCAGTCTGGGGGCGAACACTGAAGCTTTCTTT

length: 16
V: TRBV25-1
J: TRBJ2-6
size: .
D: .
CDR3: CASSEYRGSGANVLTF
DNA: TGTGCCAGCAGTGAATATCGGGGCTCTGGGGCCAACGTCCTGACTTTC

length: 14
V: TRBV7-9
J: TRBJ1-2
size: .
D: TRBD1
CDR3: CASSPRQGLWGYTF
DNA: TGTGCCAGCAGCCCCCGACAGGGATTATGGGGCTACACCTTC

length: 13
V: TRBV3-1/TRBV3-2
J: TRBJ2-3
size: .
D: TRBD2
CDR3: CASSQAGADTQYF
DNA: TGTGCCAGCAGCCAGGCGGGGGCAGATACGCAGTATTTT

length: 16
V: TRBV4-2
J: TRBJ1-4
size: .
D: .
CDR3: CASSQDVGGSVEKLFF
DNA: TGTGCCAGCAGCCAAGATGTAGGGGGAAGTGTTGAAAAACTGTTTTTT

length: 16
V: TRBV7-9
J: TRBJ1-5
size: .
D: TRBD1
CDR3: CASSLEQGVLNQPQHF
DNA: TGTGCCAGCAGCTTAGAACAGGGGGTACTCAATCAGCCCCAGCATTTT

length: 16
V: TRBV10-2
J: TRBJ1-1
size: .
D: TRBD1
CDR3: CASSEMLGTGGTEAFF
DNA: TGCGCCAGCAGTGAGATGTTGGGGACAGGGGGAACTGAAGCTTTCTTT

length: 14
V: TRBV6-6
J: TRBJ1-6
size: once
D: .
CDR3: CASSYGEVGSPLHF
DNA: TGTGCCAGCAGTTACGGGGAGGTCGGGTCACCCCTCCACTTT